Listed below are T cell receptor beta chains from one sample, sequenced in a study of blood T cells in healthy people across ages. TCRdb re-called the 5' RACE reads through MiXCR, storing one row per CDR3 protein. In the table there are under 2 million distinct CDR3 sequences, about 32% of which are singletons. Source material: blood. These receptors all stem from a woman aged 25 to 39 in good health. Each CDR3 is given with its conserved first and last residue. The D gene is left open where the match is weak. The size entry is marked missing in some rows and otherwise reads once, few, many or a size class.

>-|TRBJ2-2|TRBD2|TRBV9
TGTGCCAGCAGGGAGGGGACTAGCGGCACCGGGGAGCTGTTTTTT
CASREGTSGTGELFF
>-|TRBJ2-1|-|TRBV5-1
TGCGCCCAGCGACTAGTTTGGCAGTTCTTC
CAQRLVWQFF
>-|TRBJ2-7|TRBD2|TRBV10-3
TGTGCCACCGCAGCGGGAGCCTCCTACGAGCAGTACTTC
CATAAGASYEQYF
>-|TRBJ2-7|TRBD2|TRBV20-1
TGCAGTGCTAGAGGCGCCAGCGGGGGTGACTACGAGCAGTACTTC
CSARGASGGDYEQYF
>-|TRBJ1-2|-|TRBV4-1
TGCGCCAGCAGCCAAGATACCCTCACAGAAGTTAACTATGGCTACACCTTC
CASSQDTLTEVNYGYTF
>once|TRBJ1-4|-|TRBV3-1
TGTGCCAGCAGCCAAGTGAAGGCCTCTAATGAAAAACTGTTTTTT
CASSQVKASNEKLFF
>-|TRBJ2-7|-|TRBV20-1
TGCAGTGCTAGAGCTTTGACGGGCGAGCAGTACTTC
CSARALTGEQYF
>-|TRBJ2-7|-|TRBV20-1
TGCAGTGCTAGAGAGACCAGGGGCCACTACGAGCAGTACTTC
CSARETRGHYEQYF
>-|TRBJ2-1|TRBD2|TRBV5-1
TGCGCCTGCAGCTTGCGTAGCGGGATGACGAATGAGCAGTTCTTC
CACSLRSGMTNEQFF
>-|TRBJ2-1|TRBD1|TRBV5-1
TGCGCCAGCAGCGGAAACAGGGGGATGGATGAGCAGTTCTTC
CASSGNRGMDEQFF
>few|TRBJ1-2|-|TRBV3-1
TGTGCCAGCAGCCAAGGCAGGGCAATTGGCTACACCTTC
CASSQGRAIGYTF
>-|TRBJ1-1|-|TRBV6-5
TGTGCCAGCAGTTACAAGGGCCAAGTGGCTTTCTTT
CASSYKGQVAFF
>-|TRBJ2-3|-|TRBV5-1
TGCGCCAGCACCTCTTATAGGGGGGACACAGATACGCAGTATTTT
CASTSYRGDTDTQYF
>-|TRBJ2-1|-|TRBV9
TGTGCCAGCAGCGTAGAGGGGGGGCGGGTCCGGCTTTATGAGCAGTTCTTC
CASSVEGGRVRLYEQFF